Listed below are T cell receptor beta chains from one sample, sequenced in a study of control samples from healthy donors and cancer patients. Clones were sequenced by immunoSEQ multiplex PCR, and TCRdb holds only the in-frame ones, with some missing. The table shows 88,000 or so clones, with 90% to 95% occurring only once. The sequenced material came from blood. The receptors here all came from a woman under 30 in good health. Each CDR3 is given with its conserved first and last residue. The order of the fields is V gene, CDR3 protein.

V: TRBV15; CDR3: CATSTRDRDYSPLHF
V: TRBV27; CDR3: CASRTTSGRYNEQFF
V: TRBV6-5; CDR3: CASSYRRDYEQYF
V: TRBV27; CDR3: CASSLGITSYEQYF
V: TRBV5-1; CDR3: CASSFLTGAPVETQYF
V: TRBV7-8; CDR3: CASNLAGRSGANVLTF
V: TRBV29-1; CDR3: CSVASTGLYDNEQFF
V: TRBV2; CDR3: CASSDWRRGVWLASGNTIYF
V: TRBV5-5; CDR3: CASSPDGTLYEQYF
V: TRBV3-1/TRBV3-2; CDR3: CASSQVGTTGELFF
V: TRBV6-5; CDR3: CASRVFGDGYTF
V: TRBV27; CDR3: CASSLRLAGGNEQFF
V: TRBV28; CDR3: CASSKTGEETQYF
V: TRBV27; CDR3: CASSGVGADTQYF
V: TRBV28; CDR3: CASSLGRGLGYTF
V: TRBV10-3; CDR3: CAISELAVNTGELFF
V: TRBV5-1; CDR3: CASSAATGLNTEAFF
V: TRBV19; CDR3: CASSIDLVGARNQPQHF
V: TRBV11-3; CDR3: CASSSQTSGNYNEQFF
V: TRBV11-2; CDR3: CASSLVGADQETQYF
V: TRBV5-8; CDR3: CASSLVGNEKLFF
V: TRBV28; CDR3: CASSLRTGNTEAFF
V: TRBV29-1; CDR3: CSLGGASEKLFF
V: TRBV7-2; CDR3: CASSLGTSTSPQYF
V: TRBV28; CDR3: CASSWGAPGHAQGYTF
V: TRBV20-1; CDR3: CSASEPHEQFF
V: TRBV6-5; CDR3: CASSYSTTTYEQYF
V: TRBV3-1/TRBV3-2; CDR3: CASSQRLAGGIVSYNEQFF
V: TRBV11-2; CDR3: CASSQFDRADYGYTF
V: TRBV6-2/TRBV6-3; CDR3: CASSYPDIGTSGSSYREQFF
V: TRBV29-1; CDR3: CSVESGMNTEAFF
V: TRBV7-6; CDR3: CASNPGGTSGYNEQFF
V: TRBV27; CDR3: CASSGTGGFSEQYF
V: TRBV28; CDR3: CASSEPGTGYNYGYTF
V: TRBV10-1; CDR3: CASSPASECTDTQYF
V: TRBV9; CDR3: CASSAPTSGSFQETQYF
V: TRBV2; CDR3: CASSEGRDTQYF
V: TRBV19; CDR3: CASSKIRGAYAGNTIYF
V: TRBV7-3; CDR3: CASSSGAAGELFF
V: TRBV4-3; CDR3: CASSQGRTLNTEAFF
V: TRBV14; CDR3: CASSPLYAPMNTEAFF
V: TRBV2; CDR3: CASSEANRVGSPLHF
V: TRBV27; CDR3: CASKVGSSTEAFF
V: TRBV7-9; CDR3: CASSLLPYEQYF
V: TRBV28; CDR3: CASSYSSSGANVLTF
V: TRBV27; CDR3: CASSFRGVGPAGIRSGELFF
V: TRBV9; CDR3: CASSVWQGQRGYTF
V: TRBV9; CDR3: CASSTYRGQGETQYF
V: TRBV5-3; CDR3: CARSLIVLRVMDQPQHF
V: TRBV19; CDR3: CASDKGAGQGQPQHF
V: TRBV21-1; CDR3: CASSRLAGEDEQYF
V: TRBV7-7; CDR3: CASSPLAEAYNEQFF
V: TRBV12-3/TRBV12-4; CDR3: CASSLKETQYF
V: TRBV5-4; CDR3: CASSSPGTGADTQYF
V: TRBV11-2; CDR3: CASSQLRGVQSGYTF
V: TRBV9; CDR3: CASSLQTGTLQRGTDTQYF
V: TRBV6-4; CDR3: CASSDSVSGSVGGPDTQYF
V: TRBV25-1; CDR3: CASSSPPTSGRANEQFF